This section outlines one T cell receptor beta chain sequence together with its context. The antigen is not known. The sample is drawn from a study of response to subunit inactivated influenza vaccine. Study findings and constraints: There was a suggestion from the authors that each seasonal influenza vaccination recruits few new T cells.

TCRdb re-analysed the RT-PCR reads in MiXCR, keeping a single row per CDR3 protein. The table has around 540,000 distinct CDR3 sequences, around 11% seen once. The source material was PBMCs from blood, sampled on the day of vaccination. The receptor was isolated from a man aged 50-60 years who received an inactivated influenza vaccine.

CDR3 nucleotides: TGTGCCAGCTCACCTGGGACTAGCGGGGAAATACTCTACGAGCAGTACTTC. This translates into CASSPGTSGEILYEQYF. This chain joins TRBV18 and TRBJ2-7; 13 nucleotides agree with TRBD2. V lost 3 bases and J lost 3; bases outside the gene matches: 8. The CDR3 is 17 residues long. Germline-derived CDR1 and CDR2 are KGHSH and LQKENI.